The 29 T cell receptor beta chains listed next were all sequenced from one sample in a study of post-analysis software for immune sequencing data. Their recognized antigens are unknown. Overall study findings and caveats: TRBV segments more frequent in patients than in controls numbered roughly 5 and included TRBV5-6, TRBV5-1 and TRBV20-1.

Unique molecular identifiers were built into the TCR beta cDNA libraries. Each CDR3 protein gets one entry after TCRdb re-called the PCR reads with MiXCR. The repertoire holds about 810,000 distinct CDR3 sequences, with approximately 53% as singletons. The sequenced sample consisted of blood. All receptors derive from a girl aged 5-17 years with multiple sclerosis.

The genes are TRBV29-1 and TRBJ2-4, with 7 bases matching TRBD2. The CDR3 is 15 amino acids. V lost 0 bases to trimming and J lost 7 bases; unmatched junction nucleotides: 9. Germline-derived CDR1 and CDR2 are SQVTM and ANQGSEA. The CDR3 DNA is TGCAGCGTTGAAGAAGGTGACGGCGGGAGTAACATTCAGTACTTC. This codes for CSVEEGDGGSNIQYF.

The chain employs TRBV12-3 or TRBV12-4 and TRBJ1-6; the D gene is possibly TRBD1 (6 bases). This CDR3 has 15 residues. V gave up 7 bases and J gave up 7 bases, with 17 bases separating them. CDR3 sequence reads: CASTPGGYGNSPLHF. CDR3 nucleotides: TGTGCCAGCACCCCCGGGGGCTATGGAAATTCACCCCTCCACTTT.

This clonotype was counted a few times. The chain joins TRBV12-3 or TRBV12-4 to TRBJ2-1; 7 positions agree with TRBD2. CDR3 length equals 17 residues. After removal of 5 bases from V and 3 bases from J, the junction contained 13 bases not matched to a gene. This CDR3 reads CASSLQRGSPFYNEQFF. The CDR3 DNA sequence: TGTGCCAGCAGTCTCCAGCGCGGGAGTCCCTTCTACAATGAGCAGTTCTTC.

CDR3: CASSPFRGGKTQYF. Written as DNA, the CDR3 is TGTGCCAGCAGTCCATTCAGGGGCGGGAAGACCCAGTACTTC. This chain links TRBV7-8 with TRBJ2-5; D is possibly TRBD1 or TRBD2 (6 bases each). Trimming pared 6 bases from V and 6 bases from J, leaving 17 bases between. CDR1 is SGHVS, CDR2 FQNEAQ, per germline. This CDR3 contains 14 residues.

This clonotype occurred a few times. The chain uses TRBV6-1 and TRBJ1-2; D not resolved. Trimming pared 10 bases from V and 2 bases from J, leaving 11 bases between. The CDR3 is 12 amino acids. Germline CDR1 reads MNHNS; CDR2 reads SASEGT. CDR3 sequence reads: CAMSDLNYGYTF. CDR3 sequence (DNA): TGTGCCATGTCGGATCTAAACTATGGCTACACCTTC.

Comment on this clonotype: The junction departs from germline at one end; a sequencing error may be responsible. The chain couples TRBV5-1 to TRBJ2-1, with 9 positions matching TRBD2. This CDR3 region has 16 residues. Germline V gene data show CDR1 as SGHRS and CDR2 as YFSETQ. CDR3 nucleotides: TGCGCCAGCAGGAGACACAGCGGGGGGCCCTACAGTGAGCAGTTCTTC. It encodes CASRRHSGGPYSEQFF.

The rearrangement uses TRBV18 and TRBJ2-1; 9 nucleotides line up with TRBD2. Germline CDR1 is KGHSH and CDR2 is LQKENI. Germline trimming cut 2 bases from V and 6 bases from J; bases unmatched to any gene: 8. The CDR3 is 16 residues long. This CDR3 reads CASSPFNPAGGNEQFF. In DNA form, the CDR3 reads TGTGCCAGCTCACCATTCAACCCAGCGGGAGGCAATGAGCAGTTCTTC.

The V gene is TRBV7-3, the J gene TRBJ2-3; 7 nucleotides agree with TRBD1. CDR3 length: 18 amino acids. The V and J ends lost 2 bases and 2 bases, in that order; junction bases with no gene match: 13. The germline gives CDR1 SGHTA, CDR2 FQGTGA. The DNA for the CDR3 is TGTGCCAGCAGCTTACAGGGTTACAGGGGCACATACACAGATACGCAGTATTTT. Its protein is CASSLQGYRGTYTDTQYF.

This chain joins TRBV29-1 and TRBJ1-5; D perhaps matches TRBD1 (5 bases). The CDR3 consists of 15 residues. Germline CDR1 and CDR2: SQVTM and ANQGSEA. Trimming shortened V by 6 bases and J by 5 bases, and 20 bases separated the two germline ends. CDR3 residues: CSVAPGGGGDQPQHF. The CDR3 DNA reads TGCAGCGTGGCCCCTGGGGGGGGTGGGGATCAGCCCCAGCATTTT.

The table lists this clonotype with a few counts. V is TRBV7-8 and J is TRBJ2-7; weak D call: TRBD2 (6 bases). Germline V gene lookup returns CDR1 SGHVS and CDR2 FQNEAQ. The CDR3 runs to 15 residues. The V gene lost 0 bases and the J gene lost 3 bases, with 12 bases spanning the gap. The CDR3: CASSLAPGEGYEQYF. CDR3 DNA: TGTGCCAGCAGCTTAGCTCCGGGAGAGGGCTACGAGCAGTACTTC.

The rearrangement uses TRBV20-1 and TRBJ2-4; D not certain. Germline-derived CDR1 and CDR2 are DFQATT and SNEGSKA (reference sequence). Between the trimmed V and J ends, which lost 4 bases and 0 bases, there was a span of 13 bases. The CDR3 extends over 15 amino acids. CDR3 nucleotides: TGCAGTGCTACCTCTCTAGGGCTAGCCAAAAACATTCAGTACTTC. This codes for CSATSLGLAKNIQYF.

This clonotype showed up just a few times. The chain uses TRBV2 and TRBJ2-5; the D is unclear. Trimming left V 7 bases short and J 2 bases short, with 8 bases between. The CDR3 totals 12 residues. Germline loops: CDR1 SNHLY, CDR2 FYNNEI. The CDR3 coding sequence is TGTGCCAGCAACTACAGACAAGAGACCCAGTACTTC. Translated, it gives CASNYRQETQYF.

This clonotype was seen a few times. This CDR3 reads CASSEGLASFHEQYF. CDR3 coding DNA: TGTGCCAGCAGTGAGGGACTAGCATCATTCCACGAGCAGTACTTC. The chain couples TRBV2 to TRBJ2-7; 9 nucleotides align to TRBD2. Germline V lookup: CDR1 SNHLY, CDR2 FYNNEI. There are 15 residues in the CDR3. The V gene end was trimmed by 3 bases and the J gene end by 5 bases; junction bases not matched to a gene: 8.

Only a few counts were recorded for this clonotype. The chain recombines TRBV7-2 with TRBJ2-7, with D possibly matching TRBD1 (6 bases). CDR1 and CDR2 from the germline V gene are SGHTA and FQGNSA. Deletions cut 1 base from V and 2 bases from J, with 21 bases between. This CDR3 spans 18 amino acids. The CDR3 DNA reads as TGTGCCAGCAGCTTAGGGCGTGGCTTCTGGGACACAGCCTACGAGCAGTACTTC. Protein product: CASSLGRGFWDTAYEQYF.

This clonotype was seen a few times. V gene TRBV5-1 combines with J gene TRBJ2-5, with TRBD2 matching over 9 bases. Unmatched junction bases numbered 3, after V lost 1 base and J lost 2 bases. The CDR3 has 15 amino acids. Looked up from germline, CDR1 is SGHRS and CDR2 is YFSETQ. CDR3 nucleotide sequence: TGCGCCAGCAGCTTGACTAGCGGGTATCAAGAGACCCAGTACTTC. It yields the protein CASSLTSGYQETQYF.

CDR3 DNA sequence: TGTGCCAGCAGTTACGACAGGGGAAAAAACGAGCAGTACTTC. Protein product: CASSYDRGKNEQYF. The chain couples TRBV6-6 to TRBJ2-4; the match to TRBD1 covers 8 bases. The tail of the sequence fits TRBJ2-7 better, so the J call may be wrong. Germline assignment: CDR1 MNHNY and CDR2 SVGAGI (reference sequence). The CDR3 runs to 14 residues.

The V call is TRBV7-2, the J call TRBJ2-7, with D tentatively TRBD2 (6 bases). V dropped 5 bases and J dropped 2 bases, with 16 bases sitting between them. There are 15 residues in the CDR3. CDR1 is SGHTA and CDR2 is FQGNSA in the germline V gene. Here the CDR3 reads CASSAGSNSAYEQYF. DNA for the CDR3: TGTGCCAGCAGCGCCGGGAGCAACAGCGCCTACGAGCAGTACTTC.

This clonotype turned up a few times. The chain recombines TRBV4-2 with TRBJ2-7; 12 positions match TRBD2. The ends lost 1 base at V and 5 bases at J; junction bases unmatched: 0. The CDR3 runs to 14 residues. Germline lookup yields CDR1 LGHNA and CDR2 YNFKEQ. For the CDR3, the DNA is TGTGCCAGCAGCCAAGGACTAGCGGGAGACGAGCAGTACTTC. This sequence encodes CASSQGLAGDEQYF.

The V call is TRBV7-9, the J call TRBJ2-4; a weak D match, TRBD1 (5 bases). The end of the DNA is better explained by TRBJ2-7, so the J call may be wrong. The CDR3 length is 14 residues. Germline CDR1 and CDR2: SEHNR and FQNEAQ (reference sequence). The DNA for the CDR3 is TGTGCCAGCAGCTCATCCGCTCAGGGTTACGAGCAGTACTTC. Amino acids: CASSSSAQGYEQYF.

The chain couples TRBV27 to TRBJ1-2; a possible D gene is TRBD1 (5 bases). The V and J ends lost 8 bases and 3 bases respectively, with 13 bases between them. The CDR3 length is 13 residues. CDR1 is MNHEY, CDR2 SMNVEV, per germline (reference sequence). The CDR3 protein is CASQTWGDYGYTF. CDR3 nucleotides: TGTGCCAGCCAGACGTGGGGGGACTATGGCTACACCTTC.

The chain recombines TRBV29-1 with TRBJ2-5; D call uncertain. Germline-derived CDR1 and CDR2 are SQVTM and ANQGSEA. Trimming stripped 4 bases from V and 1 base from J, with 10 bases between. The CDR3 loop spans 13 amino acids. The CDR3 region has the DNA TGCAGCGTTGTAGGAATTGCCCAAGAGACCCAGTACTTC. Protein product: CSVVGIAQETQYF.

The CDR3 loop reads CASSQETQGANSYEQYF. In nucleotides, the CDR3 is TGTGCCAGCAGCCAAGAGACCCAGGGTGCCAACTCCTACGAGCAGTACTTC. The chain joins TRBV14 to TRBJ2-7; weak D call: TRBD1 (5 bases). Per germline, CDR1 SGHDN and CDR2 FVKESK. CDR3 size: 17 residues. V lost 0 bases and J lost 0, with 15 bases in between.

The chain uses TRBV18 and TRBJ2-2, with TRBD1 identical over 11 bases. V lost 4 bases and J lost 4; bases outside the gene matches: 5. The V gene's germline CDR1 is KGHSH and CDR2 LQKENI. The length of the CDR3 is 16 residues. The CDR3 nucleotides read TGTGCCAGCTCACAAGGACAGGGGGCTCCCACCGGGGAGCTGTTTTTT. Translation gives CASSQGQGAPTGELFF.

The genes are TRBV7-3 and TRBJ1-6; D remains unclear. The V end was cut by 2 bases, the J end by 8 bases, with 10 bases between. This CDR3 is 14 amino acids long. Germline CDR1 reads SGHTA; CDR2 reads FQGTGA. CDR3 in amino acids: CASSLGGRHSPLHF. Here the CDR3 DNA reads TGTGCCAGCAGCTTAGGCGGCAGGCATTCACCCCTCCACTTT.

V gene TRBV7-9 combines with J gene TRBJ2-5; D gene ambiguous. V was pared by 1 base and J by 2 bases, with 11 bases between. The V gene's germline CDR1 is SEHNR and CDR2 FQNEAQ (reference sequence). The CDR3 length is 15 residues. The CDR3 DNA reads TGTGCCAGCAGCTTAGTCGGCAGAGTACAAGAGACCCAGTACTTC. Protein sequence: CASSLVGRVQETQYF. The full variable domain, rest sourced from reference TRBV7-9 and TRBJ2-5, is DTGVSQNPRHKITKRGQNVTFRCDPISEHNRLYWYRQTLGQGPEFLTYFQNEAQLEKSRLLSDRFSAERPKGSFSTLEIQRTEQGDSAMYLCASSLVGRVQETQYFGPGTRLLVL.

V and J are TRBV9 and TRBJ2-7; D is possibly TRBD1 (5 bases). TRBJ2-5 explains the end of the DNA better; the J call may be wrong. The germline V gene encodes CDR1 SGDLS and CDR2 YYNGEE. The CDR3 covers 15 residues. In DNA form, the CDR3 reads TGTGCCAGCAGCGTAGGAGTCCAGGGCAGGGAGACCCAGTACTTC. It yields the protein CASSVGVQGRETQYF.

This chain uses TRBV14 with TRBJ1-1; 7 bases match TRBD1. Germline CDR1 reads SGHDN; CDR2 reads FVKESK. This CDR3 spans 13 amino acids. The V and J ends lost 0 bases and 12 bases, in that order; junction bases with no gene match: 7. In nucleotides, the CDR3 is TGTGCCAGCAGCCAAGATTTGGACAGGAGGCCTTTCTTT. This translates into CASSQDLDRRPFF. Based on the CDR3 plus reference TRBV14 and TRBJ1-1, the full variable domain is EAGVTQFPSHSVIEKGQTVTLRCDPISGHDNLYWYRRVMGKEIKFLLHFVKESKQDESGMPNNRFLAERTGGTYSTLKVQPAELEDSGVYFCASSQDLDRRPFFGQGTRLTVV.

This clonotype has more than one count but fewer than ten. The rearrangement uses TRBV29-1 and TRBJ2-1, with TRBD2 identical over 10 bases. CDR1 and CDR2 from the germline V gene are SQVTM and ANQGSEA. The CDR3 contains 14 residues. The J segment lost 8 bases and the V segment lost 8 bases, leaving 12 bases of the junction unmatched. As DNA, the CDR3 is TGCAGCTGTCGTCGTACTAGCGGGAATGATGAGCAGTTCTTC. Its protein product is CSCRRTSGNDEQFF.

This chain joins TRBV12-3 or TRBV12-4 and TRBJ1-2; no reliable D call. The CDR3 runs 13 residues. Trimming pared 1 base from V and 8 bases from J, leaving 11 bases between. This CDR3 reads CASSLEIGIGYTF. The CDR3 nucleotides are TGTGCCAGCAGTTTAGAGATTGGGATCGGCTACACCTTC.